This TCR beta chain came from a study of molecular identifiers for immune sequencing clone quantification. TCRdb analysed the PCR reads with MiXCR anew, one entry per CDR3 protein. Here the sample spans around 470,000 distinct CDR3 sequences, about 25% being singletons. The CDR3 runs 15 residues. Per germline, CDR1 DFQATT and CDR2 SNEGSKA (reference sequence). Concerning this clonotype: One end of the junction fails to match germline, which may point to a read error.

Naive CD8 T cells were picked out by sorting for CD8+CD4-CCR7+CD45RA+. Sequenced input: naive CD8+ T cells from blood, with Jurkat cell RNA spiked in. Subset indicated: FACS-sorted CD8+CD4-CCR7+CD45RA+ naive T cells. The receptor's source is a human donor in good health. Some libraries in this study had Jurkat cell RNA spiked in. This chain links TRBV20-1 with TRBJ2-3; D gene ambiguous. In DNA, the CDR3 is TGCAGTGCTAGAGAGGCGGCAAAGAGCATAGATACGCAGTATTTT. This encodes CSAREAAKSIDTQYF.